A selection of T cell receptor beta chains follows, all from one sample in a study of blood T cell repertoires in COVID-19. Libraries were prepared by immunoSEQ multiplex PCR; TCRdb keeps only in-frame clonotypes and omits some of them. The sample carries approximately 270,000 clones, about 91% recorded once. Specimen: PBMCs or T cells enriched from blood (not recorded which). The receptor source for this set is a human donor in a cohort exposed to, infected with or recovered from COVID-19 (not recorded which). The donor label of this sample is uncertain. Each CDR3 is given with its conserved first and last residue. The order of the fields is D gene, clone size, V gene, J gene, CDR3 DNA, CDR3 protein. D genes are given only for firm matches. Clone size, where shown, is once, few, many, or a class for clones that have expanded.

TRBD1	NA	TRBV29-1	TRBJ2-7	TGCAGCGTTATGGTACAGGGGCCGCCCTACGAGCAGTACTTC	CSVMVQGPPYEQYF
TRBD1	once	TRBV24-1	TRBJ2-5	TGTGCCACCAAGGGCACAGGGGCTGGTGAGACCCAGTACTTC	CATKGTGAGETQYF
NA	once	TRBV2	TRBJ1-2	TGTGCCAGCAGTGGGAGCAGTTCTCCCCCTGGGGGCTACACCTTC	CASSGSSSPPGGYTF
NA	NA	TRBV19	TRBJ1-5	TGTGCCAGTAGTCCCCCAGGGAGGAGGAGCAATCAGCCCCAGCATTTT	CASSPPGRRSNQPQHF
NA	NA	TRBV6-5	TRBJ2-3	TGTGCCAGCGCGGAGGGGCGAGGCACAGATACGCAGTATTTT	CASAEGRGTDTQYF
NA	NA	TRBV6-4	TRBJ1-2	TGTGCCAGCAGTGACGGCGGTGGCTACACCTTC	CASSDGGGYTF
TRBD1	NA	TRBV27	TRBJ1-1	TGTGCCAGCAGTCACCTAATTCACAGGGGGCCTAGGAGGAGCACTGAAGCTTTCTTT	CASSHLIHRGPRRSTEAFF
TRBD1	NA	TRBV6-5	TRBJ1-6	TGTGCCAGCAGGGCCGGGACAGGGGATTCACCCCTCCACTTT	CASRAGTGDSPLHF
TRBD2	once	TRBV11-2	TRBJ2-5	TGTGCCAGCAGCTCGCTGGTTCGAACCGGCGCAGCGGGGGAGACCCAGTACTTC	CASSSLVRTGAAGETQYF
NA	NA	TRBV5-4	TRBJ1-3	TGTGCCAGCAGCTTGGCAGGGGCTGGAAACACCATATATTTT	CASSLAGAGNTIYF
TRBD1	NA	TRBV3-1/TRBV3-2	TRBJ1-4	TGTGCCAGCGGCGCCGGGACAGCGAATGAAAAACTGTTTTTT	CASGAGTANEKLFF
NA	NA	TRBV2	TRBJ1-6	TGTGCCAGCAGTTTACAGAGCTCCTATAATTCACCCCTCCACTTT	CASSLQSSYNSPLHF
NA	NA	TRBV29-1	TRBJ1-2	TGCAGCGCGGACAGCCCAAGCTACACCTTC	CSADSPSYTF
TRBD1	NA	TRBV19	TRBJ2-7	TGTGCCAGTAGTACGGGACAGCCCTACGAGCAGTACTTC	CASSTGQPYEQYF
NA	NA	TRBV11-2	TRBJ1-1	TGTGCCAGCAGCCCCACAGGGATCGGTAACACTGAAGCTTTCTTT	CASSPTGIGNTEAFF
NA	NA	TRBV4-1	TRBJ1-4	TGCGCCAGCAGCCACAAACGGGGGGGCGAGGCAACTAATGAAAAACTGTTTTTT	CASSHKRGGEATNEKLFF
NA	NA	TRBV24-1	TRBJ1-2	TGTGCCACCAGTGATTTGGGGAGGGATCGTGGCTACACCTTC	CATSDLGRDRGYTF
TRBD1	once	TRBV7-2	TRBJ2-7	TGTGCCAGCAGCCCGGGACAGGGCCCCTACGAGCAGTACTTC	CASSPGQGPYEQYF
NA	NA	TRBV30	TRBJ2-3	TGTGCCTGGAAAATCGGGGGTACCACAGATACGCAGTATTTT	CAWKIGGTTDTQYF
NA	NA	TRBV19	TRBJ2-6	TGTGCCAGTAAAGACACGTCTGGGGCCAACGTCCTGACTTTC	CASKDTSGANVLTF
NA	few	TRBV9	TRBJ2-3	TGTGCCAGCAGCCCCCGGAATTCGCCGGGAGCAGATACGCAGTATTTT	CASSPRNSPGADTQYF
TRBD2	once	TRBV7-3	TRBJ2-2	TGTGCCAGCAGCTTAAATCCGCTAGCGGGGATGAGGACCGGGGAGCTGTTTTTT	CASSLNPLAGMRTGELFF
NA	NA	TRBV7-9	TRBJ2-5	TGTGCCAGCAGCTTTTGGACAGTCCAAGAGACCCAGTACTTC	CASSFWTVQETQYF
NA	NA	TRBV19	TRBJ1-1	TGTGCCAGTAATGAGGGTTCGACAACTGAAGCTTTCTTT	CASNEGSTTEAFF
TRBD1	NA	TRBV30	TRBJ2-7	TGTGCCTGGTCGACAGGGGTGTACTACGAGCAGTACTTC	CAWSTGVYYEQYF
NA	once	TRBV24-1	TRBJ1-1	TGTGCTACTAGGGGAGGAACCTACACTGAAGCTTTCTTT	CATRGGTYTEAFF
TRBD2	once	TRBV5-4	TRBJ2-3	TGTGCCAGCAGCTTCCGCGGGAGACTAGTCAGCACAGATACGCAGTATTTT	CASSFRGRLVSTDTQYF